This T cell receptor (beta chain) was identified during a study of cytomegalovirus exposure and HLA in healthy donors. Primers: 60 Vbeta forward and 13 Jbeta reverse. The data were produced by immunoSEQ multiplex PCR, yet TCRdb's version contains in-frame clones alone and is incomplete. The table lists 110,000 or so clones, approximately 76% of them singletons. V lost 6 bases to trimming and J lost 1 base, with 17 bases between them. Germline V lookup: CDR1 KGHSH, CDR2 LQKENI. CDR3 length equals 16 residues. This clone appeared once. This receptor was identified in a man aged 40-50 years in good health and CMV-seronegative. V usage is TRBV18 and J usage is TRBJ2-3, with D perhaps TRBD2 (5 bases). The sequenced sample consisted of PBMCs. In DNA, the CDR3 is TGTGCCAGCTCCTTATTTCCCGGGGTAGGCACAGATACGCAGTATTTT. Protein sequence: CASSLFPGVGTDTQYF.